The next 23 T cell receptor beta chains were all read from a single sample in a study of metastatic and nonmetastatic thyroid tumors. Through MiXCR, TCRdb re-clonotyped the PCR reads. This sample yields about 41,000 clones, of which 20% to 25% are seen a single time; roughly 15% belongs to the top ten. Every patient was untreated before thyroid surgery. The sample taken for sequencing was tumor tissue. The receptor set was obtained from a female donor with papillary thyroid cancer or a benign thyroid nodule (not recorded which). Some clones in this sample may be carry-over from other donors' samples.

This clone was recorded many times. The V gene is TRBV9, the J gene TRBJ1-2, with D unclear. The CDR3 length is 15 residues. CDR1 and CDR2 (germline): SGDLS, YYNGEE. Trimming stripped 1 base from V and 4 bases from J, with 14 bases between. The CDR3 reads CASSVRPGGVYGYTF. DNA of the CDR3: TGTGCCAGCAGCGTACGACCAGGAGGAGTCTATGGCTACACCTTC.

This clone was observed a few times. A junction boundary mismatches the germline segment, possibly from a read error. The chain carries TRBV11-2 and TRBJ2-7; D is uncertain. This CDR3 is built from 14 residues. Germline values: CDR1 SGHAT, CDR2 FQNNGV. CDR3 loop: CSSSENLGIYEQYF. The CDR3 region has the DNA TGTTCCAGCAGCGAGAATCTGGGGATCTACGAGCAGTACTTT.

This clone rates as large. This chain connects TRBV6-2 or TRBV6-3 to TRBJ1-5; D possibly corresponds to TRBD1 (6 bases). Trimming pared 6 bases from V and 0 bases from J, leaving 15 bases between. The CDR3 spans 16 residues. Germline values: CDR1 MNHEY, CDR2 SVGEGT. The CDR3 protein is CASRRGGQYSNQPQHF. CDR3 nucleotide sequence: TGTGCCAGCAGGAGGGGCGGACAGTATAGCAATCAGCCCCAGCATTTT.

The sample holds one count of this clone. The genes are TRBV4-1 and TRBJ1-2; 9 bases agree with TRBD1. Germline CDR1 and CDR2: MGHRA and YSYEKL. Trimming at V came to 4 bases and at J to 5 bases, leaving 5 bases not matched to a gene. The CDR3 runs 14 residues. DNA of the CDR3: TGCGCCAGCAGCCCCGGGACAGGGCTTTATGGCTACACCTTC. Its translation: CASSPGTGLYGYTF.

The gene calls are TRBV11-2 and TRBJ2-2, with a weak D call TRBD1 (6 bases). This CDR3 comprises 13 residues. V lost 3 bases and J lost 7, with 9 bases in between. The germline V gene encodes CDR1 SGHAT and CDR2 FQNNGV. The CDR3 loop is CASSFPRGGELFF. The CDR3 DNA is TGTGCCAGCAGCTTTCCCAGGGGCGGGGAGCTGTTTTTT.

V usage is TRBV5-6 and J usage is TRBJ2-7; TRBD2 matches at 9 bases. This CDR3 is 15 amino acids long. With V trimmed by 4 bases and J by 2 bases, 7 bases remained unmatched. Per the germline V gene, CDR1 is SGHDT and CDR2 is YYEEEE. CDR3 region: CASSPVAGDPYEQYF. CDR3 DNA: TGTGCCAGCAGCCCGGTAGCGGGAGACCCCTACGAGCAGTACTTC.

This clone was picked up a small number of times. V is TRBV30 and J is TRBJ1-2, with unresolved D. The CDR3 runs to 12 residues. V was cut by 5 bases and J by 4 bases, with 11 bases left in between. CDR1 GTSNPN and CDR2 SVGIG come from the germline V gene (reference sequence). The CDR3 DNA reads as TGTGCCTGGCAGGACGGAGTCTATGGCTACACCTTC. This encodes CAWQDGVYGYTF.

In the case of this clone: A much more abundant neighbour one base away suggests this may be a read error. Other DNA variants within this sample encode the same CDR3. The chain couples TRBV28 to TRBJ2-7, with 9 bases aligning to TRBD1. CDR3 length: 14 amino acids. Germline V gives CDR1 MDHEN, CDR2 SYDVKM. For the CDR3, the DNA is TGCGCCAGCAGGCTCGGACAGGGGCGATACGAGCAGTACTTC. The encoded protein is CASRLGQGRYEQYF.

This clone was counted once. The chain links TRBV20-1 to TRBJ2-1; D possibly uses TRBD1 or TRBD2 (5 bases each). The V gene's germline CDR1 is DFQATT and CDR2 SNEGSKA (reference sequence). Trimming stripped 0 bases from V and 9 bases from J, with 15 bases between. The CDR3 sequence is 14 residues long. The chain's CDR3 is CSARDSEARGEQFF. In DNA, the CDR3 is TGCAGTGCTAGAGATTCGGAAGCGAGGGGTGAGCAGTTCTTC.

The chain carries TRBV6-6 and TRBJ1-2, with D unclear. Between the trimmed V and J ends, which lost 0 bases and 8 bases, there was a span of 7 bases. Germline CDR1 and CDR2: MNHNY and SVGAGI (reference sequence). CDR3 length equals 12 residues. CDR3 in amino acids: CASSYSKPGYTF. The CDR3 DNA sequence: TGTGCCAGCAGTTACTCGAAGCCAGGCTACACCTTC.

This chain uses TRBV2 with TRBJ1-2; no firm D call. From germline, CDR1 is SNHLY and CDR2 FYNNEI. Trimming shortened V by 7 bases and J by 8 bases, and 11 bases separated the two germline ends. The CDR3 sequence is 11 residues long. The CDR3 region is CASTQAEGYTF. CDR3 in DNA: TGTGCCAGCACGCAGGCGGAAGGCTACACCTTC.

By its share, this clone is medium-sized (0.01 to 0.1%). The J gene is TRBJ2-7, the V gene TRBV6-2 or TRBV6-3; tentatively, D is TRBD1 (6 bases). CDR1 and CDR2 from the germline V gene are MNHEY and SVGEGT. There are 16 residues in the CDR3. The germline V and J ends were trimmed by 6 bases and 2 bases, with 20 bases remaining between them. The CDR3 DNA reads TGTGCCAGCAGCTACCCCATCAGGGGAAGGACCTACGAGCAGTACTTC. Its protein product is CASSYPIRGRTYEQYF.

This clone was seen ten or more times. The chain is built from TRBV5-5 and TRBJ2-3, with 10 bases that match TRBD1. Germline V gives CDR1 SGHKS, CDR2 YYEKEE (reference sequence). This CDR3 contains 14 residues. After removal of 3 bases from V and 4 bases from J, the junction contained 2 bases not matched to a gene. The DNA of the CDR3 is TGTGCCAGCAGCTCGACAGGGGGCGCAGATACGCAGTATTTT. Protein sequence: CASSSTGGADTQYF.

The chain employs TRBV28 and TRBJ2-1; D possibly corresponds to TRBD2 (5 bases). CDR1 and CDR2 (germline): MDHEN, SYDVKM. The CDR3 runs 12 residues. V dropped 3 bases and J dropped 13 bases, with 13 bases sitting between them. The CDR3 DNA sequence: TGTGCCAGCAGTTTCAACCGGGGTAGCCAGTTCTTC. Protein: CASSFNRGSQFF. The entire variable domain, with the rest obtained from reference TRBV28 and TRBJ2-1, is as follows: DVKVTQSSRYLVKRTGEKVFLECVQDMDHENMFWYRQDPGLGLRLIYFSYDVKMKEKGDIPEGYSVSREKKERFSLILESASTNQTSMYLCASSFNRGSQFFGPGTRLTVL.

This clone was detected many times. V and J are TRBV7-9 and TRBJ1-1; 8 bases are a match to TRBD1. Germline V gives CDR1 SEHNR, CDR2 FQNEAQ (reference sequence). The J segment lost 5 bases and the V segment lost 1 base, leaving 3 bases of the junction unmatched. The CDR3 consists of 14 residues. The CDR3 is CASSLETGETEAFF. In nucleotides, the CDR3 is TGTGCCAGCAGCTTAGAGACAGGGGAGACTGAAGCTTTCTTT.

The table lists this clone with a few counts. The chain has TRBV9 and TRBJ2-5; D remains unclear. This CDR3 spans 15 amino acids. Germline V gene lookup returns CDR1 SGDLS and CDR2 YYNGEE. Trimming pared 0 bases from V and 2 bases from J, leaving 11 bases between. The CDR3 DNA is TGTGCCAGCAGCGTAGGTGGCAGCAGACAAGAGACCCAGTACTTC. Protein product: CASSVGGSRQETQYF. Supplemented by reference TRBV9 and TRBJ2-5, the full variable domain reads DSGVTQTPKHLITATGQRVTLRCSPRSGDLSVYWYQQSLDQGLQFLIQYYNGEERAKGNILERFSAQQFPDLHSELNLSSLELGDSALYFCASSVGGSRQETQYFGPGTRLLVL.

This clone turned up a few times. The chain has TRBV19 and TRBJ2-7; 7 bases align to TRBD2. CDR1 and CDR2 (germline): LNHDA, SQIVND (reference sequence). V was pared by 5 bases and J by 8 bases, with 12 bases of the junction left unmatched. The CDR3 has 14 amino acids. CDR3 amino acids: CASSLAGVPYKQYF. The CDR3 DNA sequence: TGTGCCAGTAGTTTGGCGGGAGTGCCTTACAAGCAGTACTTC. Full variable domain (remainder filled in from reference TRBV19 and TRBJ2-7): DGGITQSPKYLFRKEGQNVTLSCEQNLNHDAMYWYRQDPGQGLRLIYYSQIVNDFQKGDIAEGYSVSREKKESFPLTVTSAQKNPTAFYLCASSLAGVPYKQYFGPGTRLTVT.

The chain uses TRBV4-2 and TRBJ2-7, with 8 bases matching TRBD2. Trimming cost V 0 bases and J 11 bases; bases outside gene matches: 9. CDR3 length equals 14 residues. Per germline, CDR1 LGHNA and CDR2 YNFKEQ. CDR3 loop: CASSQDLGGTREYF. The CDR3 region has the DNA TGTGCCAGCAGCCAAGATTTAGGCGGGACTAGAGAGTACTTC.

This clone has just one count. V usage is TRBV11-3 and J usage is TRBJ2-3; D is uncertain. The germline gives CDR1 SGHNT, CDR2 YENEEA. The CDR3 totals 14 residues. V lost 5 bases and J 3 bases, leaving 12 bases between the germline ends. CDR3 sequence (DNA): TGTGCCAGCAGCCTCGGCAGTGAGACAGATACGCAGTATTTT. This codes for CASSLGSETDTQYF. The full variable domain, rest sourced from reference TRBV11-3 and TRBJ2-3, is EAGVVQSPRYKIIEKKQPVAFWCNPISGHNTLYWYLQNLGQGPELLIRYENEEAVDDSQLPKDRFSAERLKGVDSTLKIQPAELGDSAVYLCASSLGSETDTQYFGPGTRLTVL.

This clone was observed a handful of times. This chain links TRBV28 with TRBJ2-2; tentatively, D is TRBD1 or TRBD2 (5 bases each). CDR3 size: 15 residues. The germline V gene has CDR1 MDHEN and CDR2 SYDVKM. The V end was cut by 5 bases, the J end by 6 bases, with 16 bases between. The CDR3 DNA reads TGTGCCAGCAGTCCCGGGGCGTTAGATTCCGGGGAGCTGTTTTTT. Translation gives CASSPGALDSGELFF.

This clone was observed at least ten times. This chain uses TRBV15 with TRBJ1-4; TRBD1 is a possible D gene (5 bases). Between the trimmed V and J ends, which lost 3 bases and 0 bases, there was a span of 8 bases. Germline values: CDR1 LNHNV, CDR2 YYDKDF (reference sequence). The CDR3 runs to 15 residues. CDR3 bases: TGTGCCACCAGCAGCGGGGACTCAACTAATGAAAAACTGTTTTTT. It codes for CATSSGDSTNEKLFF.

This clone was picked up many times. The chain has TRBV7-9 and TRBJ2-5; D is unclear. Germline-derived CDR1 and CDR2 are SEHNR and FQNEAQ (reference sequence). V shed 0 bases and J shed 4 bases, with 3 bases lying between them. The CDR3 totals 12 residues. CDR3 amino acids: CASSLAPETQYF. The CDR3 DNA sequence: TGTGCCAGCAGCTTAGCCCCAGAGACCCAGTACTTC.

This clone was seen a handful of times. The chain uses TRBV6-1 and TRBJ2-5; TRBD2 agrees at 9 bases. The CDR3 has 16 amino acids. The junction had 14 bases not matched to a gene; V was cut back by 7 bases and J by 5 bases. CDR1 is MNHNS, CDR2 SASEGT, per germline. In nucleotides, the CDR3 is TGTGCCAGCACACCGGGGCGGGAGGGCTCCGGGGAGACCCAGTACTTC. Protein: CASTPGREGSGETQYF.